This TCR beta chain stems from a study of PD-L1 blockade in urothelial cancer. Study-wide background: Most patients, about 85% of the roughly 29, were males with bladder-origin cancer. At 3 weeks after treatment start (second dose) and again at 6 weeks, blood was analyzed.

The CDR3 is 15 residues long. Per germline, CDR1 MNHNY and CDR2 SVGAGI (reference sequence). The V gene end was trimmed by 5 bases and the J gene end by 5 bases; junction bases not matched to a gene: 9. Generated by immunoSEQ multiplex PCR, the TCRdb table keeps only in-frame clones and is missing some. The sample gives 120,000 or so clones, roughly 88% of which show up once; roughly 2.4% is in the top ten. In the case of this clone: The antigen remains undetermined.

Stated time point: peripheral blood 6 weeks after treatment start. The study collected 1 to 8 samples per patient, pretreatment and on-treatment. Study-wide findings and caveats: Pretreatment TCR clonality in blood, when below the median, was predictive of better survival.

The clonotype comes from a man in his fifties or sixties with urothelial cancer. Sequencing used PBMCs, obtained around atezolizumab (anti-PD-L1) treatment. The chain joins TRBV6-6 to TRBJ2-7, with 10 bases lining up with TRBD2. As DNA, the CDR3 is TGTGCCAGCAGTCCGAGCGGGAGGGCCTCACACGAGCAGTACTTC. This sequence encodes CASSPSGRASHEQYF.